The present entry profiles one T cell receptor beta chain with its context. Its matching antigen is unknown. The sample comes from a study of T cell responses to AZD1222 COVID-19 vaccine. Study-level points and caveats: Recipients of AZD1222 seropositive at baseline numbered only 5 or 6.

The CDR3 has 16 residues. Trimming left V 2 bases short and J 7 bases short, with 21 bases between. Germline-derived CDR1 and CDR2 are SGHRS and YFSETQ. Here immunoSEQ multiplex PCR was the method, and the copy in TCRdb shows in-frame clones only, minus some. The sample holds approximately 67,000 clones, 80% to 90% seen once. V gene TRBV5-1 combines with J gene TRBJ2-5; the D gene could be TRBD1 or TRBD2 (5 bases each). This clonotype was obtained from an adult in good health. The sequencing here drew on peripheral blood, taken on day 0 of AZD1222 vaccination. CDR3 sequence (DNA): TGCGCCAGCAGCTTCGGACAAGAAAATATTGCGGGGACCCAGTACTTC. Its protein is CASSFGQENIAGTQYF. Complete variable domain (other parts from reference TRBV5-1 and TRBJ2-5): KAGVTQTPRYLIKTRGQQVTLSCSPISGHRSVSWYQQTPGQGLQFLFEYFSETQRNKGNFPGRFSGRQFSNSRSEMNVSTLELGDSALYLCASSFGQENIAGTQYFGPGTRLLVL.